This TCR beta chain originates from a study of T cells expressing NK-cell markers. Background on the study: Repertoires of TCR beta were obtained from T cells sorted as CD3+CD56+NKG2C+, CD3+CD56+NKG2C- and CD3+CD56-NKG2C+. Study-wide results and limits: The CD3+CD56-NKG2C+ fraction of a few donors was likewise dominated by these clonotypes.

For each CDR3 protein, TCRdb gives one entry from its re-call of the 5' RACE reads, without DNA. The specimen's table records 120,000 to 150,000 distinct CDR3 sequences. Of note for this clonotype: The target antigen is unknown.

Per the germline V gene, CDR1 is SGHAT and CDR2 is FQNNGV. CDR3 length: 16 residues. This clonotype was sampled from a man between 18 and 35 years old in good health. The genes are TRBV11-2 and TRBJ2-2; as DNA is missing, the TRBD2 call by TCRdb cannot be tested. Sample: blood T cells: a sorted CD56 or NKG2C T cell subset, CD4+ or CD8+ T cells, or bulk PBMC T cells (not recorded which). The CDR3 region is CASSSPGTSGSGELFF.